The source of this T cell receptor beta chain is a study of blood T cell repertoires in COVID-19. Study background: Whether acute or convalescent, the COVID-19 samples came from the United States, Italy and Spain. PBMCs, B-cell-depleted T cells, or T cells provided the cDNA or gDNA that made up the material.

In the source study's methods: How many nucleated cells were present was estimated from reference gene primer amplification. Clones were read by immunoSEQ multiplex PCR, and TCRdb kept only the in-frame ones, dropping some. V, J and clone size are those of that table, while D and trimming were read from the DNA. The sample has over 90,000 clones, about nine tenths seen once. Trimming removed 7 bases at V and 7 bases at J, with 14 bases between. This CDR3 has 14 residues. CDR1 MNHEY and CDR2 SVGAGI come from the germline V gene. The clonotype comes from an older woman with acute or convalescent COVID-19. The J gene is TRBJ1-6, the V gene TRBV6-5; D might be TRBD1 (6 bases). Specimen: peripheral blood. CDR3 loop: CASTSRGGNSPLHF. Written as DNA, the CDR3 is TGTGCCAGCACCTCCCGAGGGGGAAATTCACCCCTCCACTTT.